Here is one T cell receptor (beta chain) with its context. In the original workflow: Estimation of nucleated cell counts was performed using reference gene primer amplification. Some clones are missing from TCRdb's copy, which holds only in-frame ones; the method was immunoSEQ multiplex PCR. D and trimming were read from the DNA, whereas the V and J calls and clone size are those reported in that table. The repertoire holds about 120,000 clones, with approximately 79% as singletons. The CDR3 is 16 residues long. From germline, CDR1 is MNHEY and CDR2 SMNVEV (reference sequence). Trimming removed 5 bases at V and 1 base at J, with 17 bases between. This record comes from a study of blood T cell repertoires in COVID-19. Across the whole study: PBMCs, B-cell-depleted T cells, or T cells provided the cDNA or gDNA that made up the material.

Sequenced input: peripheral blood. This TCR was recovered from a man aged 45-65 years with acute or convalescent COVID-19. The rearrangement uses TRBV27 and TRBJ1-1; maybe TRBD1 (6 bases). This CDR3 is CASSPRLGGGNTEAFF. For the CDR3, the DNA is TGTGCCAGCAGTCCCCGTTTAGGGGGGGGGAACACTGAAGCTTTCTTT.